This passage covers 7 T cell receptor beta chains from one sample sequenced in a study of blood T cells in healthy people across ages. The use of a sample-barcoded 5' primer and a J-beta primer mix characterized a second PCR of about 7 to 12 cycles. TCRdb re-analysed the 5' RACE reads in MiXCR, keeping a single row per CDR3 protein. This sample has 750,000 to 950,000 distinct CDR3 sequences, with 29% found just once. These data also featured in a second study, about T cells of mothers and their children.

The specimen sequenced was blood. These receptors all come from a woman in her thirties or forties in good health.

The chain has TRBV29-1 and TRBJ1-4, with D possibly TRBD1 on 5 matching bases. The CDR3 sequence is 14 residues long. Trimming left V 6 bases short and J 8 bases short, with 19 bases between. Looked up from germline, CDR1 is SQVTM and CDR2 is ANQGSEA. CDR3 sequence reads: CSVGGDGRGEKLFF. In nucleotides, the CDR3 is TGCAGCGTGGGGGGAGACGGTAGAGGGGAAAAACTGTTTTTT.

The chain combines TRBV12-5 with TRBJ1-1; D not resolved. The CDR3 extends over 13 amino acids. Germline V gives CDR1 LGHNT, CDR2 FRNRAP. V lost 2 bases and J lost 3, with 7 bases in between. This chain's CDR3 is CASGLWTHTEAFF. CDR3 sequence (DNA): TGTGCTAGTGGTTTGTGGACCCACACTGAAGCTTTCTTT.

This clonotype has a handful of counts. The chain is built from TRBV12-3 or TRBV12-4 and TRBJ2-7; the D is unclear. This CDR3 is built from 14 residues. The V gene lost 5 bases and the J gene lost 0 bases, with 11 bases spanning the gap. CDR3 sequence reads: CASSRRTDSYEQYF. CDR3 coding DNA: TGTGCCAGCAGTCGCCGGACGGACTCCTACGAGCAGTACTTC.

The sample holds a few counts of this clonotype. This chain joins TRBV7-2 and TRBJ2-5; 10 bases are a match to TRBD1. V shed 5 bases and J 4 bases; nucleotides not matched to a gene: 7. The CDR3 spans 15 residues. Germline V CDR1 and CDR2: SGHTA, FQGNSA. CDR3 coding DNA: TGTGCCAGCAGCCAAACGACAGGGGGCGCAGAGACCCAGTACTTC. Protein: CASSQTTGGAETQYF.

This clonotype was seen more than once but under ten times. J is TRBJ2-2 and V is TRBV5-6, with D uncertain. V was pared by 0 bases and J by 4 bases, with 16 bases between. This CDR3 is built from 17 residues. Germline V gives CDR1 SGHDT, CDR2 YYEEEE. DNA for the CDR3: TGTGCCAGCAGCTTGGCCTTTCGGGTGGAGAGCACCGGGGAGCTGTTTTTT. As protein: CASSLAFRVESTGELFF.

This clonotype was observed a handful of times. The chain carries TRBV12-3 or TRBV12-4 and TRBJ1-6; 9 nucleotides match TRBD1. With V trimmed by 6 bases and J by 10 bases, 10 bases remained unmatched. The CDR3 runs to 15 residues. In DNA, the CDR3 is TGTGCCAGCAGCAGGGGGGACAGGGTTTTGTCACCCCTCCACTTT. Protein: CASSRGDRVLSPLHF.

The chain uses TRBV6-5 and TRBJ2-5; 12 bases fit TRBD1. Germline V lookup: CDR1 MNHEY, CDR2 SVGAGI. The CDR3 sequence is 16 residues long. The trim removed 1 base at V and 5 bases at J, leaving 5 bases unmatched. In DNA form, the CDR3 reads TGTGCCAGCAGTTACTACGGGGACAGGGGGCGGGAGACCCAGTACTTC. Translation: CASSYYGDRGRETQYF.